These 15 T cell receptor beta chains originate from one sample sequenced in a study of blood T cell repertoires in COVID-19. Assay used: immunoSEQ multiplex PCR; TCRdb lists only in-frame clones, some missing. The sample contains about 24,000 clones, about 91% of which appear only once. Sequences were obtained from peripheral blood. The receptor set was obtained from a human donor in a cohort sampled during active COVID-19.

This clone came up a few times. The rearrangement joins TRBV19 to TRBJ1-6; tentatively, D is TRBD1 (6 bases). The CDR3 runs to 16 residues. Between the trimmed V and J ends, which lost 4 bases and 4 bases, there was a span of 14 bases. From germline, CDR1 is LNHDA and CDR2 SQIVND (reference sequence). For the CDR3, the DNA is TGTGCCAGTAGTAAAAGACAGGAAGTTTATAATTCACCCCTCCACTTT. Its protein product is CASSKRQEVYNSPLHF.

The V gene is TRBV4-1, the J gene TRBJ2-5, with TRBD1 matching 7 bases. The J segment lost 2 bases and the V segment lost 4 bases, leaving 10 bases of the junction unmatched. Germline V gene data show CDR1 as MGHRA and CDR2 as YSYEKL. The CDR3 extends over 16 amino acids. The DNA for the CDR3 is TGCGCCAGCAGCCTTGCCGGGACAGCCAGTCAAGAGACCCAGTACTTC. Its protein product is CASSLAGTASQETQYF.

This clone showed up just once. This chain joins TRBV7-9 and TRBJ1-5; D possibly corresponds to TRBD1 (6 bases). The CDR3 has 16 amino acids. V lost 6 bases, J lost 4 bases, and 19 bases lay in between. Germline V gene sequence: CDR1 SEHNR, CDR2 FQNEAQ (reference sequence). DNA for the CDR3: TGTGCCAGCAGTACATTTTCGGGACAAGAAAATCAGCCCCAGCATTTT. It specifies CASSTFSGQENQPQHF.

The chain couples TRBV6-5 to TRBJ2-3; 8 positions match TRBD1. V gave up 6 bases and J gave up 4 bases; unmatched junction bases: 9. This CDR3 contains 15 residues. Germline CDR1 reads MNHEY; CDR2 reads SVGAGI. DNA of the CDR3: TGTGCCAGCAGCGTGGACAGGGTGGAAGCAGATACGCAGTATTTT. Translating it yields CASSVDRVEADTQYF.

This clone was seen a single time. V gene TRBV25-1 combines with J gene TRBJ1-2; a weak D match, TRBD1 (6 bases). This CDR3 is 16 amino acids long. V lost 0 bases, J lost 6 bases, and 17 bases lay in between. Germline loops: CDR1 MGHDK, CDR2 SYGVNS. The CDR3 here is CASSEYSLTGSNGYTF. For the CDR3, the DNA is TGTGCCAGCAGTGAATATAGTTTAACAGGGAGCAATGGCTACACCTTC.

The J gene is TRBJ1-1, the V gene TRBV5-6; D call uncertain. This CDR3 is built from 14 residues. CDR1 and CDR2 from the germline V gene are SGHDT and YYEEEE. V was cut by 4 bases and J by 3 bases, with 13 bases left in between. For the CDR3, the DNA is TGTGCCAGCAGCCCTCAAGACCGGGACACTGAAGCTTTCTTT. Translated: CASSPQDRDTEAFF.

V is TRBV6-2 or TRBV6-3 and J is TRBJ2-7; the match to TRBD1 covers 7 bases. Losses at the gene ends were 2 bases for V and 1 base for J; bases not matched to a gene: 5. Germline V gene sequence: CDR1 MNHEY, CDR2 SVGEGT. The CDR3 covers 15 residues. CDR3 sequence reads: CASSYGTAISYEQYF. CDR3 in DNA: TGTGCCAGCAGTTACGGGACAGCGATTTCCTACGAGCAGTACTTC.

This clone was detected a few times. This rearrangement joins TRBV6-4 to TRBJ2-1; D is undetermined. The CDR3 runs 13 residues. The germline gives CDR1 MRHNA, CDR2 SNTAGT. The V end lost 2 bases, the J end lost 5 bases, and 7 bases lay between the germline ends. The CDR3 here is CASSDQVNNEQFF. The CDR3 region has the DNA TGTGCCAGCAGTGACCAGGTAAACAATGAGCAGTTCTTC.

The chain uses TRBV5-1 and TRBJ2-7; D is unresolved. Trimming cost V 4 bases and J 0 bases, with 11 bases left between them. CDR3 length equals 14 residues. The germline gives CDR1 SGHRS, CDR2 YFSETQ. The DNA for the CDR3 is TGCGCCAGCAGCCTAGACGGATACTCCTACGAGCAGTACTTC. Amino acid sequence: CASSLDGYSYEQYF.

This rearrangement joins TRBV11-3 to TRBJ2-7, with 9 bases aligning to TRBD2. Germline V CDR1 and CDR2: SGHNT, YENEEA. The CDR3 runs to 14 residues. V was pared by 3 bases and J by 1 base, with 1 base of the junction left unmatched. Here the CDR3 reads CASSLAGGSYEQYF. The CDR3 DNA follows: TGTGCCAGCAGCTTGGCGGGAGGGTCCTACGAGCAGTACTTC.

V usage is TRBV7-2 and J usage is TRBJ2-3, with 14 bases lining up with TRBD2. The trim removed 5 bases at V and 8 bases at J, leaving 18 bases unmatched. The germline CDR1 and CDR2 sequences are SGHTA and FQGNSA. The CDR3 has 19 amino acids. The chain's CDR3 is CASSPGTSGSSGWSGTQYF. The CDR3 coding sequence is TGTGCCAGCAGCCCGGGGACTAGCGGGAGTAGTGGTTGGTCAGGTACGCAGTATTTT.

This chain uses TRBV5-6 with TRBJ1-4; D gene unclear. Germline V lookup: CDR1 SGHDT, CDR2 YYEEEE. This CDR3 region has 14 residues. V lost 1 base to trimming and J lost 8 bases, with 12 bases between them. CDR3 in amino acids: CASSLKGEGEKLFF. CDR3 sequence (DNA): TGTGCCAGCAGCTTGAAGGGTGAGGGAGAAAAACTGTTTTTT. Filled out from reference TRBV5-6 and TRBJ1-4, the complete variable domain reads DAGVTQSPTHLIKTRGQQVTLRCSPKSGHDTVSWYQQALGQGPQFIFQYYEEEERQRGNFPDRFSGHQFPNYSSELNVNALLLGDSALYLCASSLKGEGEKLFFGSGTQLSVL.

The chain is built from TRBV4-2 and TRBJ1-5; a weak D match, TRBD1 (6 bases). Trimming took off 1 base at V and 5 bases at J, with 12 bases between the two ends. CDR3 length: 15 amino acids. Germline V lookup: CDR1 LGHNA, CDR2 YNFKEQ. The CDR3 region has the DNA TGTGCCAGCAGCCAAGTACAGGGTGCTCATCAGCCCCAGCATTTT. Translated, it gives CASSQVQGAHQPQHF.

The chain employs TRBV6-5 and TRBJ2-4; 7 bases fit TRBD1. The junction had 4 bases not matched to a gene; V was cut back by 6 bases and J by 5 bases. Germline V gene data show CDR1 as MNHEY and CDR2 as SVGAGI. The CDR3 contains 13 residues. In DNA form, the CDR3 reads TGTGCCAGCAGGGGACAGACAGAAAACATTCAGTACTTC. Its protein product is CASRGQTENIQYF.

V is TRBV15 and J is TRBJ2-2; possible D gene TRBD1, 6 bases. V was clipped by 0 bases and J by 7 bases, with 15 bases between them. There are 16 residues in the CDR3. CDR1 and CDR2 from the germline V gene are LNHNV and YYDKDF (reference sequence). CDR3 residues: CATSRDEAGVVGELFF. CDR3 nucleotides: TGTGCCACCAGCAGAGATGAGGCAGGGGTTGTCGGGGAGCTGTTTTTT.